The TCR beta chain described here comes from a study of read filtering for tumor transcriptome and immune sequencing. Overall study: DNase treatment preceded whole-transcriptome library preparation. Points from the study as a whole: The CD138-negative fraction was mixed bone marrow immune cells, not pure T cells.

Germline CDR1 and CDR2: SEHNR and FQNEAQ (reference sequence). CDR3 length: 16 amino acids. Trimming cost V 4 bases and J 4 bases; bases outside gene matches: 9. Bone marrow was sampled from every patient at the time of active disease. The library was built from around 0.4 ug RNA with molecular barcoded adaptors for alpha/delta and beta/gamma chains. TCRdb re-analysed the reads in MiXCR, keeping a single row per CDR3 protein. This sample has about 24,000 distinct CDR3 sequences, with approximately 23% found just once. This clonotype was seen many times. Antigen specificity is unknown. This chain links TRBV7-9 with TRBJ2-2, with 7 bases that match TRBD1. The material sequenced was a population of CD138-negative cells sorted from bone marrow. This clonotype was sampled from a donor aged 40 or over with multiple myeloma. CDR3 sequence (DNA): TGTGCCAGCAGCTCCGGGACAGCATCGATCACCGGGGAGCTGTTTTTT. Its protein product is CASSSGTASITGELFF.